The TCR beta chain described here comes from a study of shared clonotypes between healthy human individuals (dated by TCRdb to 2019 to 2021). Some background on the complete study: The cohort included a few men and a couple of women between 18 and 49 years of age. Per donor, three plates each were used for CD4 naive and CD4 memory, two for CD8 naive, and one for CD8 memory. To estimate repertoire size and how much clonotypes are shared between individuals, the study performed deep sequencing of blood TCR repertoires from roughly five healthy adults. To increase sequencing depth and limit assay-specific biases, TCR repertoire library preparation and sequencing were carried out by different laboratories using diverse techniques. Leukapheresis yielded between about 0.85 and 10 billion PBMCs per donor.

A word on this clone: The antigen this receptor binds is unknown. No clone much larger than this one lies a single base away; base qualities are absent.

General findings and caveats noted by the study authors: Sampling was restricted to blood, and TCR repertoires in tissues likely differ from the TCR repertoires found in blood. Incomplete sequencing was indicated by rarefaction of sorted-subset datasets, despite the large sequencing depth. Pairwise subsampling indicated that sequencing depth was expected to affect the degree of clonotype sharing among donors. The small number of donors limited the genetic and exposure-history diversity represented. Roughly 5.2% of naive CD4, 3% to 3.5% of naive CD8, about 2.4% of memory CD4, and about 0.4% of memory CD8 clonotypes were shared across several donors. Compared with non-shared clonotypes, clonotypes shared by all four sorted-subset donors had higher generation probabilities. Larger estimated clonotype richness was generally found for naive subsets than for memory subsets.

The donors were healthy, HIV-negative adults who had no recently reported acute infections or vaccinations. Every donor was a Caucasian adult residing in Nashville, Tennessee, USA. CD4+ T cells were enriched through magnetic negative selection, after which naive cells were positively selected on CD45RA and the remaining negative fraction served as the memory subset. Blood was obtained by leukapheresis, after which PBMCs were separated by Ficoll-Histopaque density gradient centrifugation and cryopreserved in liquid nitrogen vapor phase. Analytical flow cytometry was used to check the purity and quantity of every magnetically sorted T cell population. From each sorted fraction, genomic DNA was isolated and quantified by UV absorbance on a Nanodrop 2000c. TCR CDR3 regions were amplified from genomic DNA by multiplex PCR using the deep immunoSEQ assay. Extracted genomic DNA from each cell subset was spread evenly across all wells of several immunoSEQ 96-well plates, with each plate serving as a replicate. Each replicate PCR for sorted subsets received about 0.2 ug genomic DNA, equal to 28,000 or so T cell genomes. Purified libraries were quantified with a Qubit 3.0 fluorometer, sized on a Bioanalyzer 2100, and re-quantified with the KAPA Library Quantification kit. Every immunoSEQ 96-well plate was sequenced on a separate single-read 150-cycle Illumina NextSeq 550 flow cell. Per the source publication's procedure: The immunoSEQ output contained only junctional sequences without quality scores, so filtering could not match that applied to full-length reads. To assign V/J genes and CDR3, sequences were annotated using PyIR, a Python wrapper for IgBLAST v1.9, with IMGT germline references. Reads were removed for weak V/J assignments (E-value above 1e-6), missing CDR3, stop codons, out-of-frame junctions, or ambiguous translated residues. V3J clonotypes were defined as sequences sharing an identical inferred V gene, J gene, and CDR3 amino acid sequence. To compute the percentage overlap between repertoires, the number of shared unique clonotypes was divided by the size of the smaller repertoire. Three approaches were used to assess repertoire richness: RTK rarefaction, the Chao1 estimator, and Recon v2.1 estimates of unobserved clonotypes. For all TCRbeta clonotypes obtained by the gDNA method from a few donors, generation probabilities were computed with OLGA. TCRdb stores this immuneACCESS table with in-frame sequences only. Part of the clones is absent; in the studies checked, under half of the shortfall reflects unresolved V genes, and no reason is known for the rest. For V, J and clone size, that table is used; D and trimming come from the DNA. The sample yields roughly 2.2 million clones; around 92% were counted once. The ten most abundant clones make up about 0.36% of the sample.

Reading from cysteine to phenylalanine, the CDR3 counts 14 amino acids. Only the CDR3 region is kept as DNA, spanning 42 bases read in frame from base 1. V was cut back by 3 bases and J by 2 bases, leaving a gap of 12 bases between them. Via the germline V gene (reference sequence), CDR1 is SGHNT and CDR2 YYREEE. The sequenced sample was naive CD4+ T cells from PBMCs. The cell subset or site label here, explained by the study, means: CD45RA+ positively selected. The chain joins TRBV5-4 to TRBJ2-7; a tentative D call is TRBD2 (5 bases match). This clonotype originated in a man between 18 and 29 years old in good health. Some clones in this sample may be carry-over from other donors' samples. CDR3 reads: CASSSVRAPYEQYF. The nucleotides are TGTGCCAGCAGCTCAGTGAGGGCACCCTACGAGCAGTACTTC.